This TCR beta chain appears in the sequencing data of a study of tumor-infiltrating lymphocytes in primary liver carcinoma. At least ten counts were recorded for this clonotype. The CDR3 has 17 residues. Germline CDR1 is MGHRA and CDR2 is YSYEKL. The germline V and J ends were trimmed by 2 bases and 0 bases, with 16 bases remaining between them. Alongside blood RNA obtained from unsorted whole blood, germline DNA was also extracted. The study enrolled treatment-naive patients with chronic HBV infection. Starting from around 0.45 ug of total RNA, TCR beta cDNA was produced with a primer in the constant region. ARM-PCR, slightly modified, supplied the TCR beta libraries through three nested multiplex PCR rounds. The opening two PCR rounds, roughly 11 cycles each, paired TRBV1-TRBV30 forward primers with a C-beta reverse primer. In TCRdb, the multiplex PCR reads were re-called with MiXCR into one record per CDR3 protein. The data hold approximately 210,000 distinct CDR3 sequences, with approximately 65% observed a single time.

The chain links TRBV4-1 to TRBJ1-2; maybe TRBD1 (6 bases). The sequenced sample consisted of peripheral blood. The clonotype originates from a woman in her fifties or sixties with primary liver carcinoma and hepatitis B virus infection. CDR3 sequence (DNA): TGCGCCAGCAGCCAAAGTGGGGGGCAGGGCACTAACTATGGCTACACCTTC. Translated: CASSQSGGQGTNYGYTF.